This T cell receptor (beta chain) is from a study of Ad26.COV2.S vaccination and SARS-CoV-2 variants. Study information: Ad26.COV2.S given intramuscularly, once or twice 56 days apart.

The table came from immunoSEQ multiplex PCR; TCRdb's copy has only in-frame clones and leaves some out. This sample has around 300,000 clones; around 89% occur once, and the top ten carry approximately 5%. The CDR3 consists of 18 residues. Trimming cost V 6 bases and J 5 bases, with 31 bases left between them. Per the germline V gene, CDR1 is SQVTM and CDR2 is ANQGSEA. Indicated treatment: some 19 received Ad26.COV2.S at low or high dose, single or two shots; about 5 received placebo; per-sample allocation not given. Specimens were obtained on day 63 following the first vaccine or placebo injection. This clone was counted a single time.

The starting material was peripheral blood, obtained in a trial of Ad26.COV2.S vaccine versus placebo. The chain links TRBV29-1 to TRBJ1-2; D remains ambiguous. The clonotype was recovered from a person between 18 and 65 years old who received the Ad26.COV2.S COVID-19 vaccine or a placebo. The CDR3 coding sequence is TGCAGCGTAAAACCCCCGGCCTGGGTTGGAGGGCAATTTTATGGCTACACCTTC. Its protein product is CSVKPPAWVGGQFYGYTF.